The 11 T cell receptor beta chains below come from one sample, sequenced in a study of Graves' ophthalmopathy and Graves' hyperthyroidism. The authors amplified TCR beta CDR3 regions, and they did so from RNA transcripts for repertoire sequencing. RT-PCR with HTBI primers came first, then second-round multiplex PCR. In TCRdb, the multiplex PCR reads were re-called with MiXCR into one record per CDR3 protein. In the table there are over 450,000 distinct CDR3 sequences, approximately 14% of which are singletons. Sequencing input: blood. These receptors were taken from a woman aged 25 to 45 with Graves' ophthalmopathy.

This clonotype was detected ten times or more. The genes are TRBV7-9 and TRBJ1-6, with 10 bases fitting TRBD1. The CDR3 is 15 amino acids. Trimming removed 5 bases from V and 10 bases from J; junction bases left unmatched: 8. Germline CDR1 and CDR2: SEHNR and FQNEAQ (reference sequence). This CDR3 reads CASSAGQGVQSPLHF. The CDR3 bases are TGTGCCAGCAGCGCAGGACAGGGGGTACAGTCACCCCTCCACTTT.

This clonotype was observed at least ten times. The chain is built from TRBV6-1 and TRBJ1-1; unclear D gene. This CDR3 spans 13 amino acids. CDR1 and CDR2 from the germline V gene are MNHNS and SASEGT. Trimming stripped 5 bases from V and 1 base from J, with 8 bases between. Here the CDR3 reads CASSKGENTEAFF. DNA for the CDR3: TGTGCCAGCAGTAAAGGTGAGAACACTGAAGCTTTCTTT.

This clonotype has a count of ten or more. This rearrangement joins TRBV6-2 or TRBV6-3 to TRBJ1-5; no clear D. Germline CDR1 and CDR2: MNHEY and SVGEGT. The CDR3 spans 13 residues. V dropped 2 bases and J dropped 3 bases, with 5 bases sitting between them. CDR3 sequence (DNA): TGTGCCAGCAGTTACCAGGTCAATCAGCCCCAGCATTTT. Encoded protein: CASSYQVNQPQHF.

The J gene is TRBJ2-7, the V gene TRBV3-1, with D possibly TRBD2 on 6 matching bases. The germline V gene encodes CDR1 LGHDT and CDR2 YNNKEL (reference sequence). V was pared by 1 base and J by 3 bases, with 10 bases between. The CDR3 sequence is 14 residues long. The CDR3 reads CASSQGRGGYEQYF. The CDR3 DNA follows: TGTGCCAGCAGCCAAGGGCGGGGTGGCTACGAGCAGTACTTC.

In this sample, this clonotype turned up many times. The V gene is TRBV29-1, the J gene TRBJ2-2, with 7 bases lining up with TRBD1. Per the germline V gene, CDR1 is SQVTM and CDR2 is ANQGSEA. There are 13 residues in the CDR3. Trimming cost V 4 bases and J 3 bases; bases outside gene matches: 2. In nucleotides, the CDR3 is TGCAGCGTTGCCGGGACAGACACCGGGGAGCTGTTTTTT. This encodes CSVAGTDTGELFF.

This clonotype was detected ten times or more. This chain links TRBV20-1 with TRBJ2-6; possibly TRBD1 or TRBD2 for D (5 bases each). CDR3 length: 16 residues. CDR1 DFQATT and CDR2 SNEGSKA come from the germline V gene (reference sequence). V was shortened by 4 bases and J by 1 base, with 14 bases between the two germline ends. The CDR3, as DNA: TGCAGTGCTACCGGGGCACCCTCGTCTGGGGCCAACGTCCTGACTTTC. Residues: CSATGAPSSGANVLTF.

This clonotype appeared many times. This sequence joins TRBV7-3 and TRBJ1-1; the D gene is possibly TRBD1 (6 bases). Trimming shortened V by 1 base and J by 0 bases, and 24 bases separated the two germline ends. The germline CDR1 and CDR2 sequences are SGHTA and FQGTGA. The CDR3 contains 20 residues. The CDR3, as DNA: TGTGCCAGCAGCTTAATCGGGGGGGCTACGATAAGCCTCATGAACACTGAAGCTTTCTTT. Protein sequence: CASSLIGGATISLMNTEAFF.

This rearrangement joins TRBV20-1 to TRBJ2-7; the D is unclear. The CDR3 extends over 14 amino acids. CDR1 is DFQATT and CDR2 is SNEGSKA in the germline V gene (reference sequence). The V and J ends lost 0 bases and 4 bases respectively, with 13 bases between them. CDR3 DNA: TGCAGTGCTAGAGATTTAGAGACATCATACGAGCAGTACTTC. It is translated as CSARDLETSYEQYF.

This clonotype was detected ten times or more. The V call is TRBV28, the J call TRBJ2-6; maybe TRBD2 (6 bases). CDR3 length equals 15 residues. Germline CDR1 reads MDHEN; CDR2 reads SYDVKM. V was cut by 5 bases and J by 0 bases, with 8 bases left in between. CDR3 sequence (DNA): TGTGCCAGCAGTCGGGAGATCTCTGGGGCCAACGTCCTGACTTTC. Its protein product is CASSREISGANVLTF.

This clonotype turned up a few times. This may stem from a read error, because a much larger clone lies one nucleotide away. V and J are TRBV30 and TRBJ1-6, with TRBD1 as a possible D gene (5 bases). The CDR3 runs 15 residues. Per the germline V gene, CDR1 is GTSNPN and CDR2 is SVGIG (reference sequence). Trimming removed 4 bases from V and 4 bases from J, with 14 bases in between. The CDR3 region has the DNA TGTGCCTGGAAGATAGCGGACACTTATAATTCACCCCTCCACTTT. Its translation: CAWKIADTYNSPLHF. Using reference TRBV30 and TRBJ1-6 for the parts outside the CDR3, the full variable domain is SQTIHQWPATLVQPVGSPLSLECTVEGTSNPNLYWYRQAAGRGLQLLFYSVGIGQISSEVPQNLSASRPQDRQFILSSKKLLLSDSGFYLCAWKIADTYNSPLHFGNGTRLTVT.

At least ten counts were recorded for this clonotype. A read error may produce the germline difference seen at one junction end. The chain employs TRBV6-1 and TRBJ2-4, with no clear D. CDR1 is MNHNS, CDR2 SASEGT, per germline. The CDR3 length is 15 residues. DNA of the CDR3: TGTGCCAGCAGTGAAGGGGGTGGGTCGTATCACATTAAGTACTTC. This encodes CASSEGGGSYHIKYF.